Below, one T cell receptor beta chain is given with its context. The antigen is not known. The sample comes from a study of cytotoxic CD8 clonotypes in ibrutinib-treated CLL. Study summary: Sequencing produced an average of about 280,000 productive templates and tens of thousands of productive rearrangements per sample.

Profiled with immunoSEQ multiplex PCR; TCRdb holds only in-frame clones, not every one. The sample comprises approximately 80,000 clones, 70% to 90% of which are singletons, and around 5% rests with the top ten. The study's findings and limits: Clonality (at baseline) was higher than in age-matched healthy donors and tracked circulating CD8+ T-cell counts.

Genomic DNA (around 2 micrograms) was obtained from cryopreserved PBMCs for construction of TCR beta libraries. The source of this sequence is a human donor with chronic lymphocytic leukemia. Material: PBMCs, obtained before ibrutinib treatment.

The CDR3 region has the DNA TGCGCCAGCAGCCTCCACCGACAGAACAATGAGCAGTTCTTC. It encodes CASSLHRQNNEQFF. This chain uses TRBV4-3 with TRBJ2-1, with D possibly TRBD1 on 5 matching bases. V lost 4 bases, J lost 5 bases, and 12 bases lay in between. CDR1 LGHNA and CDR2 YSLEER come from the germline V gene. The CDR3 covers 14 residues.